Below are 29 T cell receptor beta chains sequenced from a single sample in a study of T cell responses to AZD1222 COVID-19 vaccine. Assay: immunoSEQ multiplex PCR; the TCRdb copy retains only in-frame clones and omits some. This sample has 110,000 to 150,000 clones, with over 90% found just once. The sample was peripheral blood, taken on day 0 of AZD1222 vaccination. The receptors were sampled from an adult in good health.

V usage is TRBV10-2 and J usage is TRBJ1-6; no clear D. The V gene lost 0 bases and the J gene lost 6 bases, with 3 bases spanning the gap. Germline V gene data show CDR1 as WSHSY and CDR2 as SAAADI. This CDR3 is 13 amino acids long. The CDR3 sequence is CASSESSNSPLHF. CDR3 DNA: TGCGCCAGCAGTGAGTCGTCTAATTCACCCCTCCACTTT.

This sequence joins TRBV18 and TRBJ2-1; D might be TRBD1 (5 bases). The CDR3 totals 14 residues. Per germline, CDR1 KGHSH and CDR2 LQKENI. With 3 bases removed from V and 6 bases from J, the gap between germline ends came to 12 bases. CDR3 region: CASSPPQGRNEQFF. CDR3 in DNA: TGTGCCAGCTCACCCCCCCAGGGTCGCAATGAGCAGTTCTTC.

The V and J genes are TRBV10-3 and TRBJ1-2; 7 nucleotides align to TRBD1. The V and J ends lost 6 bases and 0 bases, in that order; junction bases with no gene match: 4. The CDR3 has 14 residues. Germline CDR1 reads ENHRY; CDR2 reads SYGVKD. This CDR3 is CAIRGQAANYGYTF. CDR3 nucleotide sequence: TGTGCCATCAGAGGACAGGCAGCTAACTATGGCTACACCTTC.

The chain joins TRBV12-3 or TRBV12-4 to TRBJ1-1; D gene unclear. The CDR3 totals 13 residues. Trimming removed 6 bases at V and 10 bases at J, with 18 bases between. The CDR3 sequence: CASSPIVGMGAFF. As DNA, the CDR3 is TGTGCCAGCAGCCCCATCGTGGGAATGGGAGCTTTCTTT.

This clone was recorded a few times. The chain recombines TRBV28 with TRBJ2-3; 11 bases line up with TRBD1. This CDR3 spans 14 amino acids. CDR1 and CDR2 (germline): MDHEN, SYDVKM. The junction had 5 bases not matched to a gene; V was cut back by 8 bases and J by 4 bases. CDR3 nucleotide sequence: TGTGCCAGCGTCGGACAGGGGGCGTCAGATACGCAGTATTTT. As protein: CASVGQGASDTQYF. Drawing the rest from reference TRBV28 and TRBJ2-3, the complete variable domain is DVKVTQSSRYLVKRTGEKVFLECVQDMDHENMFWYRQDPGLGLRLIYFSYDVKMKEKGDIPEGYSVSREKKERFSLILESASTNQTSMYLCASVGQGASDTQYFGPGTRLTVL.

This rearrangement joins TRBV9 to TRBJ2-7; D possibly matches TRBD1 or TRBD2 (5 bases each). Germline V CDR1 and CDR2: SGDLS, YYNGEE. The CDR3 contains 14 residues. V dropped 4 bases and J dropped 0 bases, with 11 bases sitting between them. CDR3 DNA sequence: TGTGCCAGCAGCAGGGGAGTAGGCTCCTACGAGCAGTACTTC. Protein product: CASSRGVGSYEQYF.

V gene TRBV3-1 (or the pseudogene TRBV3-2) combines with J gene TRBJ2-3; D unresolved. The V end was cut by 0 bases, the J end by 4 bases, with 11 bases between. The length of the CDR3 is 15 residues. Germline loops: CDR1 LGHDT, CDR2 YNNKEL (reference sequence). CDR3 protein: CASSQDPLVSDTQYF. The DNA of the CDR3 is TGTGCCAGCAGCCAAGACCCCCTAGTCTCAGATACGCAGTATTTT.

The chain carries TRBV28 and TRBJ2-7, with 8 bases that match TRBD2. The V gene end was trimmed by 6 bases and the J gene end by 3 bases; junction bases not matched to a gene: 7. Per the germline V gene, CDR1 is MDHEN and CDR2 is SYDVKM. The CDR3 runs to 14 residues. This chain's CDR3 is CASRTSGGGYEQYF. The DNA for the CDR3 is TGTGCCAGCAGAACTAGCGGAGGGGGCTACGAGCAGTACTTC.

The J gene is TRBJ1-2, the V gene TRBV18; D remains ambiguous. Germline V gene data show CDR1 as KGHSH and CDR2 as LQKENI. The CDR3 totals 13 residues. V was trimmed by 2 bases and J by 5 bases, leaving 9 bases between them. The CDR3 loop reads CASSPGGPYGYTF. The CDR3 nucleotides read TGTGCCAGCTCACCAGGTGGCCCATATGGCTACACCTTC.

The rearrangement uses TRBV19 and TRBJ1-6; D is possibly TRBD1 (5 bases). CDR3 length: 16 residues. V lost 3 bases, J lost 6 bases, and 15 bases lay in between. Germline lookup yields CDR1 LNHDA and CDR2 SQIVND (reference sequence). The CDR3 reads CASSMYSGRVNSPLHF. The DNA of the CDR3 is TGTGCCAGTAGTATGTATTCCGGCAGGGTTAATTCACCCCTCCACTTT.

This clone came up once. This sequence joins TRBV23-1 and TRBJ1-6; unclear D gene. Being an ORF, TRBV23-1 has a function that is uncertain. This CDR3 region has 23 residues. Trimming left V 0 bases short and J 9 bases short, with 36 bases between. The DNA of the CDR3 is TGCGCCAGCAGTCAATCGTTCTTAGTCTTGATTAAAGACCCCGCGATAATGTTTTCACCCCTCCACTTT. The encoded protein is CASSQSFLVLIKDPAIMFSPLHF.

The rearrangement uses TRBV11-2 and TRBJ1-2; possibly TRBD1 for D (5 bases). The CDR3 has 13 amino acids. Looked up from germline, CDR1 is SGHAT and CDR2 is FQNNGV. V dropped 3 bases and J dropped 4 bases, with 9 bases sitting between them. CDR3 nucleotide sequence: TGTGCCAGCAGCTTGGGGGATAGCTATGGCTACACCTTC. Translated, it gives CASSLGDSYGYTF.

To note about this clone: The junction departs from germline at one end; a sequencing error may be responsible. The rearrangement links TRBV12-3 or TRBV12-4 to TRBJ1-1; D not certain. The CDR3 has 12 amino acids. This CDR3 is CASTIGEQKKSF. CDR3 sequence (DNA): TGTGCCAGCACCATAGGAGAACAGAAGAAATCCTTT.

The gene calls are TRBV3-1 (or the pseudogene TRBV3-2) and TRBJ2-3; D is uncertain. This CDR3 comprises 15 residues. CDR1 LGHDT and CDR2 YNNKEL come from the germline V gene (reference sequence). V was shortened by 4 bases and J by 5 bases, with 16 bases between the two germline ends. This chain's CDR3 is CASSPRAGNEDTQYF. The CDR3 nucleotides are TGTGCCAGCAGCCCACGAGCCGGTAACGAAGATACGCAGTATTTT.

The rearrangement links TRBV19 to TRBJ1-5; D is unclear. V lost 3 bases to trimming and J lost 6 bases, with 12 bases between them. Germline V gives CDR1 LNHDA, CDR2 SQIVND (reference sequence). This CDR3 comprises 14 residues. CDR3: CASSIREGTQPQHF. Here the CDR3 DNA reads TGTGCCAGTAGTATTCGGGAGGGAACTCAGCCCCAGCATTTT.

This clone was recorded only once. V gene TRBV29-1 combines with J gene TRBJ1-5; 11 nucleotides agree with TRBD1. V trimming: 8 bases; J trimming: 2 bases; junction bases outside the gene matches: 8. Germline V gives CDR1 SQVTM, CDR2 ANQGSEA. The CDR3 has 15 amino acids. The CDR3 nucleotides are TGCAGCCCGGGACAGGGGGAGAAGGGCAATCAGCCCCAGCATTTT. Translating it yields CSPGQGEKGNQPQHF.

The chain joins TRBV28 to TRBJ1-2; D call uncertain. V was shortened by 5 bases and J by 4 bases, with 11 bases between the two germline ends. The germline V gene encodes CDR1 MDHEN and CDR2 SYDVKM. The CDR3 length is 13 residues. DNA for the CDR3: TGTGCCAGCAGTCGAGCCTCTGGCTATGGCTACACCTTC. Amino acids: CASSRASGYGYTF.

The rearrangement joins TRBV6-5 to TRBJ1-2; 9 nucleotides line up with TRBD1. This CDR3 comprises 16 residues. V shed 2 bases and J 5 bases; nucleotides not matched to a gene: 9. The germline V gene has CDR1 MNHEY and CDR2 SVGAGI. The CDR3 DNA reads as TGTGCCAGCAGTTACCTAAGCCGGGACAGGGAATATGGCTACACCTTC. It translates to CASSYLSRDREYGYTF.

The chain links TRBV2 to TRBJ1-5, with a tentative D call TRBD1 (5 bases). Germline CDR1 SNHLY, CDR2 FYNNEI. Deletions cut 2 bases from V and 6 bases from J, with 14 bases between. This CDR3 has 15 residues. CDR3 bases: TGTGCCAGCAGTGAACTGGTGGCAGGGACTCAGCCCCAGCATTTT. Its protein is CASSELVAGTQPQHF.

The rearrangement uses TRBV19 and TRBJ1-5; no firm D call. Germline CDR1 and CDR2: LNHDA and SQIVND (reference sequence). The CDR3 sequence is 12 residues long. Deletions cut 6 bases from V and 5 bases from J, with 8 bases between. This CDR3 reads CASSLSDQPQHF. The CDR3 nucleotides read TGTGCCAGTAGCCTGAGCGATCAGCCCCAGCATTTT. The whole variable domain, filled in from reference TRBV19 and TRBJ1-5, reads DGGITQSPKYLFRKEGQNVTLSCEQNLNHDAMYWYRQDPGQGLRLIYYSQIVNDFQKGDIAEGYSVSREKKESFPLTVTSAQKNPTAFYLCASSLSDQPQHFGDGTRLSIL.

This chain connects TRBV27 to TRBJ1-5, with D possibly being TRBD1 (5 bases). The CDR3 length is 13 residues. Looked up from germline, CDR1 is MNHEY and CDR2 is SMNVEV (reference sequence). Deletions cut 5 bases from V and 7 bases from J, with 12 bases between. The CDR3 is CASSTGAKQPQHF. CDR3 DNA sequence: TGTGCCAGCAGTACAGGTGCAAAGCAGCCCCAGCATTTT.

The rearrangement joins TRBV18 to TRBJ2-7; D ambiguous. Between the trimmed V and J ends, which lost 2 bases and 3 bases, there was a span of 11 bases. The germline CDR1 and CDR2 sequences are KGHSH and LQKENI. The length of the CDR3 is 14 residues. The CDR3 loop is CASSPSARDYEQYF. As DNA, the CDR3 is TGTGCCAGCTCACCATCGGCCCGAGACTACGAGCAGTACTTC.

The chain is built from TRBV4-2 and TRBJ1-1; TRBD1 matches 7 bases. CDR1 LGHNA and CDR2 YNFKEQ come from the germline V gene. V lost 2 bases to trimming and J lost 4 bases; unmatched junction nucleotides: 4. The CDR3 extends over 14 amino acids. In DNA form, the CDR3 reads TGTGCCAGCAGCCAAAGAACAGGGGCCACTGAAGCTTTCTTT. Encoded protein: CASSQRTGATEAFF.

The rearrangement links TRBV2 to TRBJ1-3; TRBD1 is a possible D gene (6 bases). CDR1 is SNHLY, CDR2 FYNNEI, per germline. V was shortened by 8 bases and J by 8 bases, with 19 bases between the two germline ends. The CDR3 length is 14 residues. The CDR3 sequence is CASGEDSPGDTIYF. CDR3 nucleotides: TGTGCCAGCGGGGAGGACAGCCCGGGGGACACCATATATTTT. Combining the CDR3 with reference TRBV2 and TRBJ1-3 gives the whole variable domain EPEVTQTPSHQVTQMGQEVILRCVPISNHLYFYWYRQILGQKVEFLVSFYNNEISEKSEIFDDQFSVERPDGSNFTLKIRSTKLEDSAMYFCASGEDSPGDTIYFGEGSWLTVV.

The gene calls are TRBV7-9 and TRBJ1-3; a weak D match, TRBD1 (5 bases). The CDR3 is 13 amino acids. The germline CDR1 and CDR2 sequences are SEHNR and FQNEAQ (reference sequence). The CDR3 protein is CALSVGDGNTIYF. The CDR3 coding sequence is TGTGCTCTATCGGTAGGGGATGGAAACACCATATATTTT.

About this clone: This CDR3 is also generated by other DNA sequences in the sample. The chain links TRBV9 to TRBJ1-5, with D tentatively TRBD1 (5 bases). Per the germline V gene, CDR1 is SGDLS and CDR2 is YYNGEE. The CDR3 runs to 14 residues. V lost 0 bases, J lost 2 bases, and 6 bases lay in between. CDR3 DNA: TGTGCCAGCAGCGTAGGAGGGGGCAATCAGCCCCAGCATTTT. This sequence encodes CASSVGGGNQPQHF.

J is TRBJ1-5 and V is TRBV19; D is ambiguous. The CDR3 is 13 amino acids. Germline lookup yields CDR1 LNHDA and CDR2 SQIVND (reference sequence). V lost 3 bases, J lost 6 bases, and 9 bases lay in between. This CDR3 reads CASSIGPGQPQHF. The CDR3 DNA sequence: TGTGCCAGTAGTATCGGCCCTGGTCAGCCCCAGCATTTT.

The rearrangement joins TRBV27 to TRBJ1-4; maybe TRBD1 (5 bases). Trimming removed 5 bases from V and 7 bases from J, with 20 bases in between. Germline CDR1 is MNHEY and CDR2 is SMNVEV (reference sequence). The length of the CDR3 is 16 residues. DNA for the CDR3: TGTGCCAGCAGTGTAGGACGGGGCAGGGTGACTGAAAAACTGTTTTTT. It specifies CASSVGRGRVTEKLFF.

This rearrangement joins TRBV5-6 to TRBJ1-3, with D hard to call. Per the germline V gene, CDR1 is SGHDT and CDR2 is YYEEEE. The CDR3 spans 15 residues. Deletions cut 0 bases from V and 0 bases from J, with 7 bases between. The chain's CDR3 is CASSLGPISGNTIYF. CDR3 DNA sequence: TGTGCCAGCAGCTTGGGTCCAATCTCTGGAAACACCATATATTTT.